Here is one TCR beta chain with its context. The antigen it recognizes is unknown. Per-base quality was not reported, and no clone a single base away is much larger than it. The immunoSEQ Assay was the method used to sequence TCRbeta CDR3 regions. After extraction, genomic DNA underwent amplification by bias-controlled multiplex PCR, followed by high-throughput sequencing. The authors' pipeline ran thus. To quantify the absolute abundance of each unique TCRbeta CDR3 region, sequences were collapsed and filtered. T cell fraction was estimated by normalization of TCRbeta template counts to usable DNA, with usable DNA being measured through amplification of reference genes present in all nucleated cells. Repertoire TCRs were annotated as SARS-CoV-2-specific by exact matching of V gene, CDR3 amino acid sequence and J gene to a known reactive TCR set. MIRA supplied the reference SARS-CoV-2 TCR set, which was filtered for enrichment in COVID-19-positive ImmuneCODE repertoires so that public or cross-reactive TCRs were removed. Using the MIRA antigens, annotated TCRs were further analysed by specific ORF or by position within an ORF. Breadth was defined as annotated unique rearrangements over total unique productive rearrangements; depth was the summed frequency of those rearrangements. Two-sided Wilcoxon rank-sum tests were applied when comparing TCR breadth between groups. In TCRdb, the immuneACCESS table is reduced to in-frame sequences with V and J assigned. These tables do not hold every clone; where another copy was compared, an unresolved V gene accounts for under half, and the others remain unexplained. V, J and clone size derive from that table, while D and trimming were established from the DNA sequence. For this sample the table gives approximately 350,000 clones, of which roughly 91% were detected only once. The ten top clones hold roughly 3.6% of the sample.

The sample's treatment or condition, from its label and the paper: approximately 18 received Ad26.COV2.S at low or high dose, single or two shots; about 5 received placebo; per-sample allocation not given. For vaccine and placebo recipients, repertoires were sequenced using samples collected on day 63 after the first injection. Cohort 1b enrolled 20 to 30 adults aged 18-55 years at a single site in Boston, USA, between 29 July and 7 August 2020. Ad26.COV2.S consisted of a replication-incompetent adenovirus type 26 vector by which a prefusion-stabilized SARS-CoV-2 spike protein from the original Wuhan strain was expressed. The data derive from a study of Ad26.COV2.S vaccination and SARS-CoV-2 variants (dated by TCRdb to about 2021). Turning to the overall study: Vaccine-arm donors were drawn from COV1001, a multicentre, randomized, double-blind, placebo-controlled phase I-IIa trial of Ad26.COV2.S in healthy adults. Ad26.COV2.S was given intramuscularly at 5x10^10 or 1x10^11 viral particles, as a single shot or as two shots 56 days apart. The specificity and breadth of SARS-CoV-2-reactive T cell receptors after Ad26.COV2.S vaccination were assessed by TCRbeta repertoire sequencing. The TCR-sequenced set comprised approximately 30 samples: around 20 Ad26.COV2.S vaccine recipients, 5 placebo recipients and 8 SARS-CoV-2 convalescent individuals. Trial participants were randomized into five groups of five: low-dose or high-dose Ad26.COV2.S given once or twice, or placebo on both occasions. Investigators remained blinded to trial group allocation during experiments and outcome assessment. General study outcomes and caveats: Vaccine and placebo recipients had similar non-spike TCR breadth, a finding consistent with the vaccine containing only spike. The study was not powered for comparison of responses between vaccine doses or regimens. Compared with placebo recipients, Ad26.COV2.S recipients showed higher spike-specific TCR breadth (P = 0.0014). According to the authors, total T cell responses may have been underestimated by the TCR breadth and depth analyses. After vaccination, spike-specific CD8+ and CD4+ T cell responses were reported to show substantial breadth.

From the cysteine through the phenylalanine, the CDR3 covers 13 amino acids. Just CDR3 DNA is preserved here, 39 bases in frame from base 1. Based on the germline V gene (reference sequence), the CDR1 and CDR2 sequences are SEHNR and FQNEAQ. V is pared back by 3 bases and J by 5 bases, with 10 bases lying between the germline termini. The chain is assembled from TRBV7-9 and TRBJ1-1; a tentative D match to TRBD1 spans 5 bases. The source was peripheral blood, collected in a trial of Ad26.COV2.S vaccine versus placebo. The source is a person between 18 and 60 years old who received the Ad26.COV2.S COVID-19 vaccine or a placebo. The nucleotide sequence reads TGTGCCAGCAGCTTCGGGACTGGTACTGAAGCTTTCTTT. Its amino acids are CASSFGTGTEAFF.